Below are 22 T cell receptor beta chains sequenced from a single sample in a study of blood T cell repertoires in COVID-19. This table comes from immunoSEQ multiplex PCR, and its TCRdb copy is limited to in-frame clones, with some not included. Of approximately 25,000 clones listed, roughly 80% are singletons. The sample comprised peripheral blood. The origin of the receptors is a woman of 80 years or more with acute or convalescent COVID-19.

Concerning this clone: One junction end disagrees with the germline gene, perhaps due to a read error. The CDR3 region is CASSRDRDHEQYF. CDR3 bases: TGTGCTAGCAGCCGGGACAGGGACCACGAGCAGTACTTC. The V call is TRBV7-7, the J call TRBJ2-7; TRBD1 agrees at 9 bases. In germline, CDR1 is SSHAT, CDR2 FNYEAQ (reference sequence). The CDR3 has 13 amino acids.

This clone was observed once. The chain employs TRBV2 and TRBJ1-5, with TRBD1 matching 8 bases. V gave up 6 bases and J gave up 3 bases; unmatched junction bases: 16. The CDR3 runs 18 residues. Per the germline V gene, CDR1 is SNHLY and CDR2 is FYNNEI. This CDR3 reads CASRDRGGAHSLNQPQHF. The CDR3 coding sequence is TGTGCCAGCAGAGACAGGGGAGGGGCCCATTCGCTCAATCAGCCCCAGCATTTT.

The CDR3 is CASSLVRGDTGELFF. The CDR3 DNA reads TGTGCCAGCAGCTTGGTCAGGGGGGACACCGGGGAGCTGTTTTTT. The genes are TRBV5-5 and TRBJ2-2; possible D gene TRBD1, 7 bases. V lost 0 bases, J lost 3 bases, and 9 bases lay in between. The CDR3 has 15 residues. Germline V gene lookup returns CDR1 SGHKS and CDR2 YYEKEE (reference sequence).

This clone is deemed large (0.1 to 1%). The chain joins TRBV27 to TRBJ2-3; maybe TRBD1 (5 bases). The CDR3 covers 14 residues. The V end was cut by 5 bases, the J end by 8 bases, with 17 bases between. CDR1 is MNHEY, CDR2 SMNVEV, per germline (reference sequence). CDR3 in amino acids: CASSQTFQGATQYF. The DNA for the CDR3 is TGTGCCAGCAGTCAAACCTTCCAGGGTGCTACGCAGTATTTT.

The V gene is TRBV24-1, the J gene TRBJ2-4; D might be TRBD2 (6 bases). V was pared by 4 bases and J by 3 bases, with 15 bases between. This CDR3 has 16 amino acids. In germline, CDR1 is KGHDR, CDR2 SFDVKD. The CDR3 region has the DNA TGTGCCACCAGTGAGGTGACTAGTTTAGGCAAAAACATTCAGTACTTC. Translated, it gives CATSEVTSLGKNIQYF.

The chain joins TRBV2 to TRBJ1-6; no clear D gene. The V and J ends lost 4 bases and 2 bases respectively, with 9 bases between them. The V gene's germline CDR1 is SNHLY and CDR2 FYNNEI. The CDR3 contains 15 residues. In DNA, the CDR3 is TGTGCCAGCAGTGGGGAGAGACCCTATAATTCACCCCTCCACTTT. Protein: CASSGERPYNSPLHF.

By proportion, this clone is medium-sized. The chain is built from TRBV7-6 and TRBJ1-4, with D possibly being TRBD1 (6 bases). The CDR3 spans 15 residues. Germline CDR1 SGHVS, CDR2 FNYEAQ. Trimming took off 1 base at V and 3 bases at J, with 9 bases between the two ends. CDR3 residues: CASSLEAGANEKLFF. The CDR3 bases are TGTGCCAGCAGCTTAGAAGCAGGGGCTAATGAAAAACTGTTTTTT.

The chain couples TRBV29-1 to TRBJ2-2; TRBD2 agrees at 11 bases. The CDR3 runs 16 residues. The trim removed 4 bases at V and 8 bases at J, leaving 12 bases unmatched. The germline CDR1 and CDR2 sequences are SQVTM and ANQGSEA. The CDR3 nucleotides read TGCAGCGTTGCTGGACTAGCGGGCTCTAACAGGGGGGAGCTGTTTTTT. Translated, it gives CSVAGLAGSNRGELFF.

The CDR3 nucleotides read TGCGCCAGCAGCCAGGGAGGGCCGGCCTATAATTCACCCCTCCACTTT. Its protein product is CASSQGGPAYNSPLHF. The V call is TRBV5-1, the J call TRBJ1-6; the D gene is possibly TRBD1 (5 bases). Trimming removed 4 bases from V and 2 bases from J, with 13 bases in between. The germline V gene encodes CDR1 SGHRS and CDR2 YFSETQ. The CDR3 loop spans 16 amino acids.

This clone was observed a few times. This sequence joins TRBV9 and TRBJ1-2; 12 bases agree with TRBD1. V gave up 2 bases and J gave up 6 bases; unmatched junction bases: 8. CDR3 length equals 16 residues. Germline V gives CDR1 SGDLS, CDR2 YYNGEE. The CDR3 here is CASSVAGTGGRDGYTF. The CDR3 bases are TGTGCCAGCAGCGTCGCCGGGACAGGGGGCAGGGATGGCTACACCTTC.

This chain uses TRBV3-1 (or the pseudogene TRBV3-2) with TRBJ2-7, with TRBD2 matching 12 bases. The ends lost 0 bases at V and 1 base at J; junction bases unmatched: 4. CDR1 and CDR2 (germline): LGHDT, YNNKEL (reference sequence). This CDR3 is 17 amino acids long. The CDR3 spells CASSQDWGLAGSYEQYF. In DNA, the CDR3 is TGTGCCAGCAGCCAAGATTGGGGACTAGCGGGTTCCTACGAGCAGTACTTC.

The V call is TRBV4-1, the J call TRBJ1-1, with D possibly matching TRBD1 (6 bases). Germline CDR1 and CDR2: MGHRA and YSYEKL. The V end lost 0 bases, the J end lost 4 bases, and 12 bases lay between the germline ends. This CDR3 spans 15 amino acids. The DNA of the CDR3 is TGCGCCAGCAGCCAAGAGGGGGGGGCGATCACTGAAGCTTTCTTT. It yields the protein CASSQEGGAITEAFF.

The rearrangement uses TRBV6-1 and TRBJ1-2; unclear D gene. The CDR3 has 14 amino acids. Trimming cost V 1 base and J 2 bases, with 8 bases left between them. CDR1 and CDR2 (germline): MNHNS, SASEGT. The CDR3 here is CASSEEEENYGYTF. CDR3 bases: TGTGCCAGCAGTGAAGAGGAGGAGAACTATGGCTACACCTTC.

CDR3 in DNA: TGCGCCAGCAGCCAGGCCGGGACAGCCAACTCTGGAAACACCATATATTTT. This encodes CASSQAGTANSGNTIYF. The chain employs TRBV5-1 and TRBJ1-3; 7 nucleotides align to TRBD1. In germline, CDR1 is SGHRS, CDR2 YFSETQ. This CDR3 is 17 amino acids long. The junction had 10 bases not matched to a gene; V was cut back by 4 bases and J by 0 bases.

This clone showed up just a few times. The CDR3 loop reads CASSFGENTEAFF. As DNA, the CDR3 is TGTGCCAGCAGCTTCGGGGAGAACACTGAAGCTTTCTTT. The V call is TRBV11-1, the J call TRBJ1-1; D is ambiguous. The germline V gene has CDR1 SGHAT and CDR2 FQDESV (reference sequence). Between the trimmed V and J ends, which lost 3 bases and 1 base, there was a span of 6 bases. The CDR3 runs 13 residues.

V gene TRBV29-1 combines with J gene TRBJ2-5; a weak D match, TRBD1 (6 bases). Germline V gives CDR1 SQVTM, CDR2 ANQGSEA. This CDR3 spans 12 amino acids. V was clipped by 6 bases and J by 1 base, with 9 bases between them. CDR3 region: CSVATGQETQYF. The CDR3 nucleotides are TGCAGCGTGGCGACAGGCCAAGAGACCCAGTACTTC.

V gene TRBV5-8 combines with J gene TRBJ2-3, with D tentatively TRBD1 (5 bases). V shed 2 bases and J shed 0 bases, with 10 bases lying between them. The CDR3 runs to 15 residues. Germline CDR1 and CDR2: SGHTS and YDEGEE. The CDR3 DNA is TGTGCCAGCAGCTTAGGCAGGGCTAGCACAGATACGCAGTATTTT. The encoded protein is CASSLGRASTDTQYF.

The chain has TRBV7-9 and TRBJ1-1; D is uncertain. V lost 6 bases to trimming and J lost 3 bases, with 11 bases between them. Germline CDR1 and CDR2: SEHNR and FQNEAQ (reference sequence). The CDR3 runs to 13 residues. The CDR3 here is CASRITVDTEAFF. The CDR3 region has the DNA TGTGCCAGCAGAATAACGGTTGACACTGAAGCTTTCTTT.

The rearrangement links TRBV10-3 to TRBJ2-7; 8 bases align to TRBD1. This CDR3 is built from 12 residues. The trim removed 6 bases at V and 6 bases at J, leaving 4 bases unmatched. The germline CDR1 and CDR2 sequences are ENHRY and SYGVKD. CDR3 nucleotide sequence: TGTGCCATCAGGACAGGGGAGCTCGAGCAGTACTTC. Amino acid sequence: CAIRTGELEQYF.

This sequence joins TRBV2 and TRBJ1-5, with D possibly TRBD1 on 6 matching bases. V was shortened by 7 bases and J by 13 bases, with 17 bases between the two germline ends. The CDR3 is 12 residues long. Per the germline V gene, CDR1 is SNHLY and CDR2 is FYNNEI. CDR3 sequence: CASTLDRVGQHF. The CDR3 region has the DNA TGTGCCAGCACCTTGGACAGAGTCGGTCAGCATTTT.

The rearrangement links TRBV3-1 (or the pseudogene TRBV3-2) to TRBJ1-1, with D possibly matching TRBD1 (6 bases). The germline V gene encodes CDR1 LGHDT and CDR2 YNNKEL (reference sequence). The V end was cut by 5 bases, the J end by 1 base, with 11 bases between. This CDR3 region has 14 residues. CDR3 in DNA: TGTGCCAGCAGCTCAGGGGCCAGGAACACTGAAGCTTTCTTT. Translating gives CASSSGARNTEAFF.

This clone was counted a single time. This rearrangement joins TRBV6-5 to TRBJ1-4; 7 nucleotides align to TRBD1. The germline V gene encodes CDR1 MNHEY and CDR2 SVGAGI. The CDR3 totals 13 residues. The ends lost 6 bases at V and 3 bases at J; junction bases unmatched: 1. For the CDR3, the DNA is TGTGCCAGCAGAGGGGGCTCTAATGAAAAACTGTTTTTT. Translating gives CASRGGSNEKLFF.